Shown below are 26 T cell receptor beta chains from a single sample sequenced in a study of T cell responses to AZD1222 COVID-19 vaccine. The protocol was immunoSEQ multiplex PCR, while the TCRdb copy is restricted to in-frame clones and leaves out a portion. The repertoire includes 90,000 to 95,000 clones, around 84% of them detected once, and about 10% sits in the top ten. The sample in question was peripheral blood, obtained on day 0 of AZD1222 vaccination. The receptor source for this set is an adult in good health.

This chain links TRBV30 with TRBJ1-1, with a tentative D call TRBD1 (5 bases). Trimming took 5 bases from V and 2 from J, leaving 15 bases between them. The CDR3 is 14 residues long. Per the germline V gene, CDR1 is GTSNPN and CDR2 is SVGIG (reference sequence). The CDR3 sequence is CAWDPGTDNTEAFF. CDR3 bases: TGTGCCTGGGACCCCGGGACCGATAACACTGAAGCTTTCTTT.

This chain joins TRBV14 and TRBJ1-5; D unresolved. V was pared by 2 bases and J by 5 bases, with 7 bases between. This CDR3 is 13 amino acids long. Per the germline V gene, CDR1 is SGHDN and CDR2 is FVKESK. The CDR3 bases are TGTGCCAGCAGCCAAAATAGATATCAGCCCCAGCATTTT. Residues: CASSQNRYQPQHF.

The genes are TRBV11-1 and TRBJ1-1; D is possibly TRBD1 (5 bases). Trimming left V 3 bases short and J 5 bases short, with 10 bases between. Germline loops: CDR1 SGHAT, CDR2 FQDESV (reference sequence). This CDR3 has 13 residues. The CDR3, as DNA: TGTGCCAGCAGCTTCAGGGAGGGGACTGAAGCTTTCTTT. It translates to CASSFREGTEAFF.

The chain links TRBV18 to TRBJ1-1; D uncertain. The V and J ends lost 3 bases and 0 bases respectively, with 14 bases between them. This CDR3 has 16 residues. From germline, CDR1 is KGHSH and CDR2 LQKENI. CDR3 residues: CASSPATPDVNTEAFF. The CDR3 coding sequence is TGTGCCAGCTCACCTGCGACGCCTGACGTGAACACTGAAGCTTTCTTT. Looking up the rest from reference TRBV18 and TRBJ1-1 gives the full variable domain: NAGVMQNPRHLVRRRGQEARLRCSPMKGHSHVYWYRQLPEEGLKFMVYLQKENIIDESGMPKERFSAEFPKEGPSILRIQQVVRGDSAAYFCASSPATPDVNTEAFFGQGTRLTVV.

The CDR3: CASSPPQIGVPLHF. The CDR3 coding sequence is TGTGCCAGCAGTCCCCCTCAGATCGGAGTACCCCTCCACTTT. This rearrangement joins TRBV28 to TRBJ1-6, with D unclear. The CDR3 has 14 residues. Trimming removed 5 bases at V and 12 bases at J, with 17 bases between. CDR1 MDHEN and CDR2 SYDVKM come from the germline V gene.

CDR3 DNA: TGTGCCAGCAGCCAAGCCGGCCCCCGGACGGAGCAGTACTTC. Translating gives CASSQAGPRTEQYF. V usage is TRBV4-2 and J usage is TRBJ2-7; D unclear. Germline V gives CDR1 LGHNA, CDR2 YNFKEQ. CDR3 length: 14 amino acids. V dropped 1 base and J dropped 7 bases, with 14 bases sitting between them.

The chain is built from TRBV9 and TRBJ2-7; possible D gene TRBD2, 6 bases. The CDR3 contains 14 residues. The V gene's germline CDR1 is SGDLS and CDR2 YYNGEE. Trimming took 4 bases from V and 3 from J, leaving 14 bases between them. In DNA, the CDR3 is TGTGCCAGCAGCCCGGGACTTTCCCACTACGAGCAGTACTTC. This encodes CASSPGLSHYEQYF. Combining the CDR3 with reference TRBV9 and TRBJ2-7 gives the whole variable domain DSGVTQTPKHLITATGQRVTLRCSPRSGDLSVYWYQQSLDQGLQFLIQYYNGEERAKGNILERFSAQQFPDLHSELNLSSLELGDSALYFCASSPGLSHYEQYFGPGTRLTVT.

DNA for the CDR3: TGTGCCAGCACTACCCCCAACAGGGGGCTAACCGGGGAGCTGTTTTTT. Encoded protein: CASTTPNRGLTGELFF. The chain joins TRBV6-6 to TRBJ2-2; TRBD1 matches at 9 bases. Unmatched junction bases numbered 11, after V lost 7 bases and J lost 5 bases. Germline V lookup: CDR1 MNHNY, CDR2 SVGAGI (reference sequence). The CDR3 totals 16 residues.

V and J are TRBV7-6 and TRBJ1-2; D uncertain. Germline V gene lookup returns CDR1 SGHVS and CDR2 FNYEAQ. This CDR3 has 13 amino acids. Trimming removed 5 bases from V and 2 bases from J, with 9 bases in between. The CDR3 bases are TGTGCCAGCAGCCTGACTCGGAACTATGGCTACACCTTC. The encoded protein is CASSLTRNYGYTF.

This sequence joins TRBV24-1 and TRBJ1-2; 8 bases are a match to TRBD1. Germline values: CDR1 KGHDR, CDR2 SFDVKD. This CDR3 has 15 residues. Trimming removed 5 bases from V and 5 bases from J; junction bases left unmatched: 9. Here the CDR3 reads CATSANRGFPYGYTF. The CDR3 bases are TGTGCCACCAGTGCTAACAGGGGGTTCCCTTATGGCTACACCTTC.

This chain joins TRBV27 and TRBJ2-1; D perhaps matches TRBD1 (6 bases). The germline V gene encodes CDR1 MNHEY and CDR2 SMNVEV (reference sequence). The CDR3 spans 15 residues. Trimming removed 8 bases at V and 5 bases at J, with 19 bases between. The CDR3 sequence is CASQGRTLKNNEQFF. CDR3 DNA sequence: TGTGCCAGCCAGGGGCGTACGCTCAAAAACAATGAGCAGTTCTTC.

The chain carries TRBV7-3 and TRBJ2-5, with D tentatively TRBD2 (6 bases). Germline V lookup: CDR1 SGHTA, CDR2 FQGTGA. The CDR3 length is 15 residues. The V and J ends lost 1 base and 2 bases respectively, with 11 bases between them. CDR3 DNA: TGTGCCAGCAGCTTAAGGGGACTCGCTCAAGAGACCCAGTACTTC. Translated: CASSLRGLAQETQYF.

There are a few counts of this clone. This chain connects TRBV4-1 to TRBJ1-5; D call uncertain. Trimming left V 0 bases short and J 2 bases short, with 8 bases between. Looked up from germline, CDR1 is MGHRA and CDR2 is YSYEKL. The CDR3 runs to 15 residues. CDR3 nucleotide sequence: TGCGCCAGCAGCCAAGAGGGTAGTGGCAATCAGCCCCAGCATTTT. Its translation: CASSQEGSGNQPQHF.

This rearrangement joins TRBV2 to TRBJ1-3, with TRBD1 as a possible D gene (6 bases). Germline CDR1 is SNHLY and CDR2 is FYNNEI. V dropped 0 bases and J dropped 0 bases, with 24 bases sitting between them. This CDR3 is built from 21 residues. CDR3 sequence reads: CASSEALRGGRGIYSGNTIYF. In nucleotides, the CDR3 is TGTGCCAGCAGTGAAGCGCTTCGAGGGGGGCGGGGAATTTACTCTGGAAACACCATATATTTT.

This sequence joins TRBV4-2 and TRBJ1-2; possibly TRBD1 for D (6 bases). The germline V and J ends were trimmed by 4 bases and 2 bases, with 17 bases remaining between them. CDR1 and CDR2 from the germline V gene are LGHNA and YNFKEQ. This CDR3 contains 16 residues. DNA for the CDR3: TGTGCCAGCAGCCGCGAAGGGGGGGGCACGAACTATGGCTACACCTTC. Protein: CASSREGGGTNYGYTF.

The rearrangement uses TRBV7-8 and TRBJ1-1, with D possibly being TRBD1 (5 bases). The CDR3 totals 14 residues. Germline CDR1 and CDR2: SGHVS and FQNEAQ. The germline V and J ends were trimmed by 5 bases and 3 bases, with 13 bases remaining between them. CDR3 DNA: TGTGCCAGCAGCCGAACCAGGGACTACACTGAAGCTTTCTTT. Translation: CASSRTRDYTEAFF.

This rearrangement joins TRBV5-1 to TRBJ1-2; TRBD1 is a possible D gene (5 bases). This CDR3 region has 15 residues. V was clipped by 0 bases and J by 5 bases, with 14 bases between them. Germline-derived CDR1 and CDR2 are SGHRS and YFSETQ. The CDR3 is CASSLGDSRTYGYTF. The CDR3 DNA is TGCGCCAGCAGCTTGGGAGACAGTCGGACTTATGGCTACACCTTC.

The chain recombines TRBV7-2 with TRBJ2-7; 8 bases line up with TRBD2. The V and J ends lost 0 bases and 4 bases, in that order; junction bases with no gene match: 2. The CDR3 runs 14 residues. Looked up from germline, CDR1 is SGHTA and CDR2 is FQGNSA. The CDR3 loop reads CASSLAASGYEQYF. DNA for the CDR3: TGTGCCAGCAGCTTAGCGGCTAGCGGGTACGAGCAGTACTTC.

The chain couples TRBV5-6 to TRBJ2-6, with D unclear. V was pared by 3 bases and J by 2 bases, with 3 bases between. The CDR3 is 13 amino acids. Germline CDR1 and CDR2: SGHDT and YYEEEE. CDR3 nucleotide sequence: TGTGCCAGCAGCTCACCTGGGGCCAACGTCCTGACTTTC. Residues: CASSSPGANVLTF.

The V and J genes are TRBV30 and TRBJ1-5; tentative D call: TRBD1 (5 bases). CDR1 GTSNPN and CDR2 SVGIG come from the germline V gene (reference sequence). The CDR3 has 15 residues. Trimming took off 3 bases at V and 5 bases at J, with 17 bases between the two ends. CDR3 DNA: TGTGCCTGGAGCTCCGGGACTCAACCCGATCAGCCCCAGCATTTT. It is translated as CAWSSGTQPDQPQHF.

The CDR3 region is CASSLNTGRGDNSPLHF. The CDR3 DNA reads TGTGCCAGCAGCTTAAACACAGGGCGAGGAGATAATTCACCCCTCCACTTT. V gene TRBV7-9 combines with J gene TRBJ1-6; D perhaps matches TRBD1 (6 bases). CDR1 is SEHNR and CDR2 is FQNEAQ in the germline V gene (reference sequence). The CDR3 is made up of 17 amino acids. Trimming stripped 2 bases from V and 5 bases from J, with 16 bases between.

V is TRBV14 and J is TRBJ1-1; possibly TRBD1 for D (5 bases). The CDR3 is 13 amino acids. The V and J ends lost 0 bases and 11 bases respectively, with 13 bases between them. Germline V CDR1 and CDR2: SGHDN, FVKESK. This CDR3 is CASSQDRTGSAFF. The CDR3 bases are TGTGCCAGCAGCCAAGATAGAACAGGCAGCGCTTTCTTT. Complete variable domain (other parts from reference TRBV14 and TRBJ1-1): EAGVTQFPSHSVIEKGQTVTLRCDPISGHDNLYWYRRVMGKEIKFLLHFVKESKQDESGMPNNRFLAERTGGTYSTLKVQPAELEDSGVYFCASSQDRTGSAFFGQGTRLTVV.

V usage is TRBV28 and J usage is TRBJ2-3, with 8 bases that match TRBD2. CDR3 length equals 15 residues. Germline V gene sequence: CDR1 MDHEN, CDR2 SYDVKM. Germline trimming cut 6 bases from V and 8 bases from J; bases unmatched to any gene: 13. CDR3 sequence (DNA): TGTGCCAGCAGCCTCCAGGGAGGGACTAGGGGTACGCAGTATTTT. This encodes CASSLQGGTRGTQYF.

This chain connects TRBV6-6 to TRBJ1-1; 8 bases fit TRBD1. The V segment lost 4 bases and the J segment 1 base; nucleotides outside the gene matches: 8. The CDR3 loop spans 16 amino acids. CDR1 MNHNY and CDR2 SVGAGI come from the germline V gene (reference sequence). The CDR3 DNA follows: TGTGCCAGCAGTTGGCCCCCGGGACAGGAGAACACTGAAGCTTTCTTT. Residues: CASSWPPGQENTEAFF.

This sequence joins TRBV21-1 and TRBJ2-7; the table names TRBD2, a call not compared with the DNA. TRBV21-1 has pseudogene status. The CDR3 runs to 13 residues. The CDR3 sequence is CARYRGPAGEQYF. The CDR3, as DNA: TGTGCCAGATACCGAGGCCCGGCGGGCGAGCAGTACTTC.

The rearrangement joins TRBV19 to TRBJ2-3; 8 bases align to TRBD2. Germline V lookup: CDR1 LNHDA, CDR2 SQIVND (reference sequence). V was pared by 6 bases and J by 1 base, with 3 bases of the junction left unmatched. This CDR3 is 14 amino acids long. The CDR3, as DNA: TGTGCCAGTAGCACGGGGGGGCGCACAGATACGCAGTATTTT. Translated: CASSTGGRTDTQYF.